This record concerns one T cell receptor beta chain sequence. Its antigen target is currently unknown. Base qualities are missing; no much larger clone stands one base away. The immunoSEQ assay used for TCR sequencing gave the T-cell fraction in both tumor and uninvolved lung tissue. As for the authors' bioinformatics: For survival analysis, patients were divided into high (upper tertile) and low (lower two tertiles) T-cell fraction groups, which were compared by log-rank test. A signed-rank test was used to check for differences in T-cell fraction between paired tumor and uninvolved lung. TCRdb took this table from immuneACCESS and kept in-frame rearrangements with V and J called. Such tables lack part of the clones; where checked against another copy, unresolved V genes explain under half of the gap, and the rest is unexplained. V, J and clone size are taken as reported in that table, and D and trimming were inferred from the DNA itself. The sample data list about 14,000 clones, and about four fifths of these were observed just once. The ten largest account for roughly 21% of the sample.

The germline V gene specifies SGDLS as CDR1 and YYNGEE as CDR2. There are 15 amino acids in the CDR3, from cysteine to phenylalanine inclusive. The sequence is cut down to CDR3 DNA, 45 bases in frame from base 1. The junction shows trimming of 0 bases on V and 0 bases on J, plus 7 bases between the germline ends. This sample is part of a study of tumor-infiltrating lymphocytes in localized non-small cell lung cancer (dated by TCRdb to the early 2020s). For context, the study as a whole: Several histologies were represented in the cohort, which also included both smokers and never-smokers as well as patients whose samples were collected after neoadjuvant chemotherapy. Each patient contributed resected tumor tissue and uninvolved lung tissue from the same patient, described as non-adjacent to the tumor. The same patients underwent several integrated assays, with TCR sequencing performed together with flow cytometry, multiplex immunofluorescence, RNA-seq, exome sequencing and proteomics. In total, the ICON cohort was made up of about 150 surgical patients who had localized non-small cell lung cancer and whose tumors were resected. A total of 55 or so patients were included in the paired tumor versus uninvolved lung comparison of immunoSEQ T-cell fraction. Overall results and qualifications from the work: In line with immunofluorescence CD3 counts, TCRbeta sequencing supported higher T cell infiltration in tumors compared with uninvolved lung tissue. TCR-derived T-cell fraction did not differ between the flow cytometry-defined immunotypes IM1 (good prognosis) and IM2 (poor prognosis). Because different assays used different pieces of the same tissue, technical variation could not be distinguished from intratumor heterogeneity. Recurrence-free survival showed no association with tumor T-cell fraction measured by TCR sequencing (p = 0.61). Because assay coverage varied across patients depending on available tissue quantity, TCR sequencing was performed for only a subset of the cohort.

ICON enrollment began in the first half of 2016, and the last patient was enrolled in the second half of 2018. Fresh tumor and matched uninvolved tissue for in-depth immune analyses, including TCR sequencing, were collected from a subcohort of some 76 patients. DNA for TCR sequencing was isolated from bulk tissue, and no cell sorting was done. Sequences were obtained from lung tumor tissue. The receptor was isolated from a human donor with non-small cell lung cancer. Recombination linked TRBV9 to TRBJ1-3; the D gene lacks a confident call. In nucleotide form, the sequence is TGTGCCAGCAGCGTAGGTCGAGCCTCTGGAAACACCATATATTTT. Translated, this is CASSVGRASGNTIYF.